The T cell receptor (beta chain) described here comes from a study of T cell changes during pregnancy in multiple sclerosis. This clone was detected once. The data were produced by immunoSEQ multiplex PCR, yet TCRdb's version contains in-frame clones alone and is incomplete. The data hold around 70,000 clones, with about 90% observed a single time. The specimen comprised peripheral blood, sampled after pregnancy. The source is a female donor with multiple sclerosis, enrolled in a pregnancy study.

CDR3: CASIEAGGADTQYF. DNA of the CDR3: TGTGCCAGCATTGAAGCGGGGGGGGCAGATACGCAGTATTTT. J is TRBJ2-3 and V is TRBV28, with TRBD2 matching over 10 bases. Germline trimming cut 7 bases from V and 4 bases from J; bases unmatched to any gene: 5. The CDR3 has 14 residues. Germline V gene sequence: CDR1 MDHEN, CDR2 SYDVKM. The complete variable domain, with remaining parts taken from reference TRBV28 and TRBJ2-3, reads DVKVTQSSRYLVKRTGEKVFLECVQDMDHENMFWYRQDPGLGLRLIYFSYDVKMKEKGDIPEGYSVSREKKERFSLILESASTNQTSMYLCASIEAGGADTQYFGPGTRLTVL.